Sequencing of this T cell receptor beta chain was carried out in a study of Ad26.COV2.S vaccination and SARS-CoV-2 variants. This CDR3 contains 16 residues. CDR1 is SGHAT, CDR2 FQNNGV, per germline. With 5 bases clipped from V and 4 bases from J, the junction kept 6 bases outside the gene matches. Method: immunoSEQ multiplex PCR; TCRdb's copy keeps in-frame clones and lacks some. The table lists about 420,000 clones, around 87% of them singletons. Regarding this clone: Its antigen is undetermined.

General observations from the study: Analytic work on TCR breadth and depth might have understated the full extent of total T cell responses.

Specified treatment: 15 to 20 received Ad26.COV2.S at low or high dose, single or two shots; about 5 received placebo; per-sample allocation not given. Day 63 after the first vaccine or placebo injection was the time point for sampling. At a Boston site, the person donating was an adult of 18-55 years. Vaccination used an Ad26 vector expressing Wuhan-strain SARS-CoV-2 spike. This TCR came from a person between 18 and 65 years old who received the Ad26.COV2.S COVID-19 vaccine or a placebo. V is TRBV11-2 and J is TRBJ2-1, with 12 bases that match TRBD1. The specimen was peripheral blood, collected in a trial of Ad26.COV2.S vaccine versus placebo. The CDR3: CASSTRDRGRYNEQFF. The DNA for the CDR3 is TGTGCCAGCAGCACCCGGGACAGGGGGCGATACAATGAGCAGTTCTTC.